The source of this TCR beta chain is a study of blood T cell repertoires in COVID-19. Overall study context: Samples representing acute and convalescent COVID-19 were sourced from the United States, Italy and Spain. T cells, B-cell-depleted T cells, or PBMCs provided the cDNA or gDNA that served as material.

Authors' methods: By means of reference gene primer amplification, nucleated cell counts were estimated. The data were produced by immunoSEQ multiplex PCR, yet TCRdb's version contains in-frame clones alone and is incomplete. Clonal size and the V and J genes are those of that table, whereas D and trimming came from the DNA. Here the sample spans 100,000 to 150,000 clones, roughly 77% being singletons. V lost 0 bases and J lost 5, with 7 bases in between. From germline, CDR1 is SEHNR and CDR2 FQNEAQ (reference sequence). The CDR3 loop spans 13 amino acids. Notes on this clone: Other DNA sequences in this specimen translate into the identical CDR3.

The rearrangement links TRBV7-9 to TRBJ1-2; D unresolved. Sequencing used peripheral blood. This sequence originates from a man between 60 and 70 years old with active or convalescent COVID-19. The CDR3 sequence: CASSLATGYGYTF. DNA for the CDR3: TGTGCCAGCAGCTTAGCGACCGGGTATGGCTACACCTTC. Full variable domain (outside the CDR3, taken from reference TRBV7-9 and TRBJ1-2): DTGVSQNPRHKITKRGQNVTFRCDPISEHNRLYWYRQTLGQGPEFLTYFQNEAQLEKSRLLSDRFSAERPKGSFSTLEIQRTEQGDSAMYLCASSLATGYGYTFGSGTRLTVV.